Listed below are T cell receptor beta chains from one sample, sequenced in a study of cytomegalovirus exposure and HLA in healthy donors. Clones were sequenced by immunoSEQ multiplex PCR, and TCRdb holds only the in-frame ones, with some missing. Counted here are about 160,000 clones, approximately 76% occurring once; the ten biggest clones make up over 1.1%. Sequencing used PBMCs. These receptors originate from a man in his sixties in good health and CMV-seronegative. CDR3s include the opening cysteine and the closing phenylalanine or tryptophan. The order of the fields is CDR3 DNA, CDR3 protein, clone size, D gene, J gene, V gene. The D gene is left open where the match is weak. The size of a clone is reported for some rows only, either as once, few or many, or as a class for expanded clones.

TGTGCCTGGAGTGTAGTGGGACAAATGTGGAGAAACACCATATATTTT	CAWSVVGQMWRNTIYF	-	-	TRBJ1-3	TRBV30
TGCGCCAGCAGCCCGGGATGGGTGTACGAGCAGTACTTC	CASSPGWVYEQYF	few	-	TRBJ2-7	TRBV5-1
TGTGCCAGCAGCTTAGATCTGTATAGTCGGAACACCGGGGAGCTGTTTTTT	CASSLDLYSRNTGELFF	-	-	TRBJ2-2	TRBV11-2
TGTGCCAGCAGCTTAGGAGGGCGGAACACTGAAGCTTTCTTT	CASSLGGRNTEAFF	-	-	TRBJ1-1	TRBV11-3
TGTGCCAGCAGTGAATCGCAGTCACAGTACTTC	CASSESQSQYF	few	-	TRBJ2-4	TRBV6-1
TGTGCCAGCAGCTTTGCTAGGCAGTCAGATACGCAGTATTTT	CASSFARQSDTQYF	-	-	TRBJ2-3	TRBV7-9
TGTGCCAGCAGTCCCAAACCGGGGAGAGGCACTCAGCCCCAGCATTTT	CASSPKPGRGTQPQHF	-	-	TRBJ1-5	TRBV28
TGTGCCATCAGCAGCCCGTCAGGCGGGGGCTTCAACACCGGGGAGCTGTTTTTT	CAISSPSGGGFNTGELFF	-	-	TRBJ2-2	TRBV10-3
TGTGCCAGCGGCCGGGACAGGGTAGGCGAGCAGTACTTC	CASGRDRVGEQYF	-	TRBD1	TRBJ2-7	TRBV6-1
TGTGCCAGCAGCTTAATAGGGACAGGGATAGGTGAGCAGTTCTTC	CASSLIGTGIGEQFF	-	TRBD1	TRBJ2-1	TRBV7-8
TGTGCCAGCATACGGGGAAAAACCGGGGACGAGCAGTACTTC	CASIRGKTGDEQYF	-	-	TRBJ2-7	TRBV7-9
TGTGCCAGCTCACCCTCCCCGGGACAGGGGGTTCAGACCCAGTACTTC	CASSPSPGQGVQTQYF	-	TRBD1	TRBJ2-5	TRBV18
TGTGCCAGCAGTGAAGAGTCGAGCGGGAGTTACGAGCAGTACTTC	CASSEESSGSYEQYF	-	TRBD2	TRBJ2-7	TRBV6-1
TGTGCCAGCTCACCAGGGCTAGCGGGTACAGATACGCAGTATTTT	CASSPGLAGTDTQYF	-	TRBD2	TRBJ2-3	TRBV18
TGTGCCTGGAAGGGGGGGGCAGGTTACAATGAGCAGTTCTTC	CAWKGGAGYNEQFF	-	-	TRBJ2-1	TRBV30
TGTTCCAGCAGCTTAGTCAAACAGGGGCGTTCACCCCTCCACTTT	CSSSLVKQGRSPLHF	-	TRBD1	TRBJ1-6	TRBV7-9
TGCGCCAGCAGCCAGGGGCCGGTGGGTTACGAGCAGTACTTC	CASSQGPVGYEQYF	-	-	TRBJ2-7	TRBV4-3
TGTGCCAGCAGTTTGACTAGCGGGGGACATTTGGCGATCGAGACCCAGTACTTC	CASSLTSGGHLAIETQYF	-	TRBD2	TRBJ2-5	TRBV7-8
TGTGCCAGCAGTTTAACAGGGGCCGAGCAGTACTTC	CASSLTGAEQYF	-	TRBD1	TRBJ2-7	TRBV27
TGTGCCAGCAGTTACTCGACTAGCGGGGATACGCAGTATTTT	CASSYSTSGDTQYF	-	TRBD2	TRBJ2-3	TRBV6-5
TGTGCCAGCAGCCCCGGACAGGGTAATCAGCCCCAGCATTTT	CASSPGQGNQPQHF	-	TRBD1	TRBJ1-5	TRBV7-2
TGTGCCAGCAGTTTGGAGGGGGGGAATGAAAAACTGTTTTTT	CASSLEGGNEKLFF	once	-	TRBJ1-4	TRBV28
TGTGCCACCAGCAGAGAGGGCAGGGCCCAGTCTGGCTACACCTTC	CATSREGRAQSGYTF	-	-	TRBJ1-2	TRBV15
TGCGCCAGCAGCCGAGACCTCGAAGAGACCCAGTACTTC	CASSRDLEETQYF	-	-	TRBJ2-5	TRBV4-3
TGCGCCAGCAGCCAAGGTCAGGGCTATTCGACTGAAGCTTTCTTT	CASSQGQGYSTEAFF	-	-	TRBJ1-1	TRBV4-3
TGCGCCAGCAGCCTTAGAAACGGACTACAGGGGGCAACGACTGAAGCTTTCTTT	CASSLRNGLQGATTEAFF	-	TRBD1	TRBJ1-1	TRBV5-1
TGTGCCATCAGTTTTGGAGGGGGCGAAGAAAAACTGTTTTTT	CAISFGGGEEKLFF	-	TRBD1	TRBJ1-4	TRBV10-3
TGTGCTGTGAAAACTAGCGGGAGGATGAACGAGCAGTACTTC	CAVKTSGRMNEQYF	-	TRBD2	TRBJ2-7	TRBV6-6
TGCGCCAGCAGCCCATCACAGGGTTTTACCACTGAAGCTTTCTTT	CASSPSQGFTTEAFF	-	-	TRBJ1-1	TRBV5-1
TGCAGTGCTAGGCGACTAGGCGAGCAGTACTTC	CSARRLGEQYF	-	-	TRBJ2-7	TRBV20-1
TGCGCCAGCAGCGAGGGCTATAGCAATCAGCCCCAGCATTTT	CASSEGYSNQPQHF	-	-	TRBJ1-5	TRBV5-1
TGTGCCAGCAGTGGAGGGACTAGCGGGATTCTCAGTGAGCAGTTCTTC	CASSGGTSGILSEQFF	few	TRBD2	TRBJ2-1	TRBV27
TGTGCCAGCAGCCCTCCGGGACAGGGGGCGCGTAAGGGCTACACCTTC	CASSPPGQGARKGYTF	-	TRBD1	TRBJ1-2	TRBV28
TGTGCCAGCAGTTTCCCTCTGTATAGCAATCAGCCCCAGCATTTT	CASSFPLYSNQPQHF	-	-	TRBJ1-5	TRBV28
TGTGCCAGTAGTATTGGGACAGGAGGTTACAATGAGCAGTTCTTC	CASSIGTGGYNEQFF	-	TRBD1	TRBJ2-1	TRBV19
TGTGCCAGCAGCCCCCGGGGGGGGCCCTACGAGCAGTACTTC	CASSPRGGPYEQYF	-	TRBD2	TRBJ2-7	TRBV7-2
TGTGCCAGCAGGCCCGGGGACAAAAGCAATCAGCCCCAGCATTTT	CASRPGDKSNQPQHF	-	-	TRBJ1-5	TRBV6-6
TGCGCCAGCAGGAGGGGACAGGAGAACACTGAAGCTTTCTTT	CASRRGQENTEAFF	-	TRBD1	TRBJ1-1	TRBV10-1
TGTGCCAGCAGCCGACTAGCGGGGGGGTTCATTTACGAGCAGTACTTC	CASSRLAGGFIYEQYF	-	TRBD2	TRBJ2-7	TRBV5-4
TGCGCCAGCAGCGGGGCAAACTCTGGAAACACCATATATTTT	CASSGANSGNTIYF	-	-	TRBJ1-3	TRBV5-1
TGTGCCAGCAGGGGCCCGGGACAGAGCTACGAGCAGTACTTC	CASRGPGQSYEQYF	-	TRBD1	TRBJ2-7	TRBV11-2
TGTGCCAGCAGCTTAAGAGCCAGGGAGGATGGCTACACCTTC	CASSLRAREDGYTF	-	-	TRBJ1-2	TRBV7-9
TGTGCCATCAGTGACACGACAGGGATCCCCAATCAGCCCCAGCATTTT	CAISDTTGIPNQPQHF	-	TRBD1	TRBJ1-5	TRBV10-3
TGTGCCAGCAGCTTAAGACAGCAAGAGACCCAGTACTTC	CASSLRQQETQYF	-	-	TRBJ2-5	TRBV7-3
TGTGCCAGCAGTGATGGAGCGGGGGGGCGTGAGACCCAGTACTTC	CASSDGAGGRETQYF	-	TRBD2	TRBJ2-5	TRBV2
TGCGCCAGCAGGGTGACAGGGAATTCACCCCTCCACTTT	CASRVTGNSPLHF	-	TRBD1	TRBJ1-6	TRBV5-1
TGCAGTGCTCATTACAGGGCTGAAGCTTTCTTT	CSAHYRAEAFF	few	-	TRBJ1-1	TRBV20-1
TGTGCCAGCACCGACGGGACTGCGGGGTCGGAGACCCAGTACTTC	CASTDGTAGSETQYF	-	-	TRBJ2-5	TRBV28
TGTGCCAGCAGCGGACAGTACAATCAGCCCCAGCATTTT	CASSGQYNQPQHF	-	-	TRBJ1-5	TRBV27
TGCGCCGGTCGCGCGGGACGCCACACCGGGGAGCTGTTTTTT	CAGRAGRHTGELFF	-	-	TRBJ2-2	TRBV19
TGTGCCAGCAGCCAACAGGGATACCAAGAGACCCAGTACTTC	CASSQQGYQETQYF	-	-	TRBJ2-5	TRBV14
TGTGCCAGCAGCCCCCCGGGACTCCGGATATACGAGCAGTACTTC	CASSPPGLRIYEQYF	-	-	TRBJ2-7	TRBV6-5
TGTGCCAGCAGGGTAGCGGGGACCGGGGAGCTGTTTTTT	CASRVAGTGELFF	-	TRBD2	TRBJ2-2	TRBV28
TGTGCCAGCAGTGTCATCGTAGCGGGAGGGGTAGAGACCCAGTACTTC	CASSVIVAGGVETQYF	-	TRBD2	TRBJ2-5	TRBV27